This entry features one T cell receptor beta chain sequence. Its specificity is unknown. TCRdb ran MiXCR on the reads and lists one entry per CDR3 protein. The sample consists of more than 250,000 distinct CDR3 sequences, about 25% of them appearing once. This record belongs to a study of T cell repertoires in cytomegalovirus infection. About the research overall: Used in the study were CMV epitopes, some recently identified and HLA-C-restricted, others well-studied and HLA-B-restricted. It was the public TCR beta signatures that indicated both CMV infection and matching HLA type.

Broader study findings: The ex vivo response showed dominance by HLA-C-restricted CMV-specific TCR beta clonotypes. Cumulative public TCR beta family frequency identified CMV carriers with the relevant HLA.

The CDR3 covers 15 residues. The germline V and J ends were trimmed by 7 bases and 10 bases, with 24 bases remaining between them. The clonotype comes from a human donor in good health (CMV status not recorded). Some clones in this sample may be carry-over from other donors' samples. The chain couples TRBV12-3 or TRBV12-4 to TRBJ2-3; a weak D match, TRBD2 (5 bases). The source was cultured PBMCs, collected from culture after CMV antigen stimulation. The CDR3: CASTLRPNKGEPQYF. Here the CDR3 DNA reads TGTGCCAGCACCTTGAGGCCCAATAAGGGAGAACCGCAGTATTTT.